A selection of T cell receptor beta chains follows, all from one sample in a study of CXCR3-negative and CXCR3-positive naive CD8 T cells. TCRdb reanalyzed the 5' RACE reads and collapses them to one entry per CDR3 protein, without DNA. With over 150,000 distinct CDR3 sequences in the sample, the ten largest clones hold 0.45% to 0.6%. Sequenced: naive CXCR3+ CD8+ T cells from blood. The receptor set was obtained from a human donor in good health. Some clones in this sample may be carry-over from other donors' samples. CDR3s include the opening cysteine and the closing phenylalanine or tryptophan. Each record gives: J gene, CDR3 length, V gene, CDR3 protein.

j_gene: TRBJ2-7
len: 12
v_gene: TRBV6-5
CDR3aa: CASGQGAGEQYF

j_gene: TRBJ2-2
len: 18
v_gene: TRBV23-1
CDR3aa: CASSQSQEENPNTGELFF

j_gene: TRBJ2-4
len: 17
v_gene: TRBV7-6
CDR3aa: CASSPYRDSHPKNIQYF

j_gene: TRBJ1-5
len: 14
v_gene: TRBV3-1
CDR3aa: CASSQDPSDQPQHF

j_gene: TRBJ2-7
len: 13
v_gene: TRBV7-7
CDR3aa: CASSLAGAGEQYF

j_gene: TRBJ2-5
len: 16
v_gene: TRBV5-4
CDR3aa: CASSFEGLQYQETQYF

j_gene: TRBJ2-7
len: 12
v_gene: TRBV6-2/TRBV6-3
CDR3aa: CASSGSIYEQYF

j_gene: TRBJ1-4
len: 13
v_gene: TRBV13
CDR3aa: CASSLGGLEKLFF

j_gene: TRBJ2-3
len: 16
v_gene: TRBV25-1
CDR3aa: CASSEPASGPTDTQYF

j_gene: TRBJ2-1
len: 12
v_gene: TRBV9
CDR3aa: CASSPRHNEQFF